This record looks at one T cell receptor beta chain sequence and its context. Its specificity is unknown. V dropped 2 bases and J dropped 1 base, with 6 bases sitting between them. This CDR3 contains 14 residues. Germline V lookup: CDR1 KGHSH, CDR2 LQKENI. Treatment given: approximately 9-day PBMC culture with coronavirus spike peptide pools or control peptides (ViraFEST assay). Following a culture period (approximately nine days), negative selection was used to isolate CD4+ T cells. The Oncomine TCR Beta short-read assay sequenced DNA from cultured CD4+ T cells. It was from cultured CD4+ T cells that genomic DNA was extracted. TCRdb independently ran MiXCR on the PCR reads; one entry per CDR3 protein. The data contain approximately 18,000 distinct CDR3 sequences, over 60% of them singletons. These data originate in a study of vaccination and CD4 T cells after COVID-19. Study details: Two of the convalescents were Hispanic, and the group consisted of six males and four females. General study points: Convalescent patients displayed spike mono-reactivity in 304 of 307 vaccine-specific clones.

The sequences come from CD4+ T cells from blood, cultured in vitro, collected after SARS-CoV-2 vaccination. The TCR originated in a human donor who received a COVID-19 vaccine. The J gene is TRBJ1-5, the V gene TRBV18; no firm D call. The CDR3 loop is CASSPSGSNQPQHF. CDR3 nucleotides: TGTGCCAGCTCACCAAGTGGAAGCAATCAGCCCCAGCATTTT.